This passage covers 5 T cell receptor beta chains from one sample sequenced in a study of T cells in pancreatic ductal adenocarcinoma. Produced via immunoSEQ multiplex PCR; TCRdb's table is partial and in-frame only. Among thousands of clones listed, 68% were seen once. No neoadjuvant therapy was given to the selected pancreatic ductal adenocarcinoma patients before their surgery. What was sequenced was pancreatic tumor tissue. These TCRs come from a human donor with pancreatic ductal adenocarcinoma.

This chain connects TRBV5-4 to TRBJ2-5; TRBD2 matches 12 bases. The CDR3 totals 14 residues. Germline V lookup: CDR1 SGHNT, CDR2 YYREEE (reference sequence). V shed 1 base, J shed 5 bases, and the junction held 0 bases outside the gene matches. CDR3 in amino acids: CASSLTSGRETQYF. The CDR3 region has the DNA TGTGCCAGCAGCTTGACTAGCGGGAGGGAGACCCAGTACTTC.

The gene calls are TRBV27 and TRBJ2-3; tentative D call: TRBD2 (6 bases). V was clipped by 4 bases and J by 2 bases, with 7 bases between them. This CDR3 is built from 13 residues. CDR1 MNHEY and CDR2 SMNVEV come from the germline V gene (reference sequence). CDR3 protein: CASSWGVTDTQYF. In nucleotides, the CDR3 is TGTGCCAGCAGTTGGGGGGTCACAGATACGCAGTATTTT.

This clone came up once. The chain has TRBV28 and TRBJ1-5; D is ambiguous. Trimming cost V 2 bases and J 2 bases, with 13 bases left between them. From germline, CDR1 is MDHEN and CDR2 SYDVKM. CDR3 size: 16 residues. CDR3: CASSLREGYGNQPQHF. In DNA, the CDR3 is TGTGCCAGCAGTTTAAGAGAAGGTTATGGCAATCAGCCCCAGCATTTT. Full variable domain (missing parts from reference TRBV28 and TRBJ1-5): DVKVTQSSRYLVKRTGEKVFLECVQDMDHENMFWYRQDPGLGLRLIYFSYDVKMKEKGDIPEGYSVSREKKERFSLILESASTNQTSMYLCASSLREGYGNQPQHFGDGTRLSIL.

The CDR3 DNA is TGTGCCAGCAGCTTAGGGTTGGGACAGGGCCAGCTGTTTTTT. It codes for CASSLGLGQGQLFF. This chain links TRBV11-2 with TRBJ2-2; 9 bases fit TRBD1. The CDR3 loop spans 14 amino acids. V lost 1 base and J lost 12; bases outside the gene matches: 6. Germline V gene sequence: CDR1 SGHAT, CDR2 FQNNGV.

With respect to this clone: Germline and junction disagree at one end, which may indicate a read error. V usage is TRBV7-7 and J usage is TRBJ2-5; maybe TRBD1 (5 bases). This CDR3 is 15 amino acids long. Germline V gene data show CDR1 as SSHAT and CDR2 as FNYEAQ (reference sequence). The CDR3 is CASSLLGRAGETQYF. The CDR3, as DNA: TGTGCTAGCAGCTTATTGGGCAGGGCAGGGGAGACCCAGTACTTC.